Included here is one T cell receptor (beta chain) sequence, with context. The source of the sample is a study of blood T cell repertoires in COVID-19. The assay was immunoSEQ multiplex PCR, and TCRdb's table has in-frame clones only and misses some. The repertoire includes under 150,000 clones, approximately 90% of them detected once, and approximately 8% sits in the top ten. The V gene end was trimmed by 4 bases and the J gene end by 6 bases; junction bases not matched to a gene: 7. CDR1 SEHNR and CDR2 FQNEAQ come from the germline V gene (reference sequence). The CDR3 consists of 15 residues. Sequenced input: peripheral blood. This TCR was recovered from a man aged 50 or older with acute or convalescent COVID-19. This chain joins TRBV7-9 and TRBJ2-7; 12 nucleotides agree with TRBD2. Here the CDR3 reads CASSSPGLAGFEQYF. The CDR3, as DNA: TGTGCCAGCAGCTCTCCGGGACTAGCGGGCTTCGAGCAGTACTTC.